Each of the 32 T cell receptor beta chains below was sequenced from the same sample in a study of blood T cell repertoires in COVID-19. This table comes from immunoSEQ multiplex PCR, and its TCRdb copy is limited to in-frame clones, with some not included. The data contain tens of thousands of clones, more than 80% of them singletons. Sequencing was done on a sample of peripheral blood. The receptors here all came from a woman aged 70-85 years with acute or convalescent COVID-19.

The genes are TRBV2 and TRBJ1-2; 8 positions match TRBD1. Looked up from germline, CDR1 is SNHLY and CDR2 is FYNNEI. The J segment lost 4 bases and the V segment lost 8 bases, leaving 9 bases of the junction unmatched. CDR3 length: 14 residues. The CDR3 loop is CASSSGQGFYGYTF. The CDR3 DNA sequence: TGTGCCAGCTCAAGCGGACAGGGCTTCTATGGCTACACCTTC.

The chain uses TRBV5-1 and TRBJ2-3; TRBD2 matches at 12 bases. With V trimmed by 3 bases and J by 4 bases, 9 bases remained unmatched. Germline V CDR1 and CDR2: SGHRS, YFSETQ. The CDR3 sequence is 17 residues long. The CDR3 DNA reads as TGCGCCAGCAGCTCCCGGGCTAGCGGGGGGGCCTCAGATACGCAGTATTTT. It is translated as CASSSRASGGASDTQYF.

The chain links TRBV5-1 to TRBJ2-3, with D possibly TRBD2 on 5 matching bases. CDR3 size: 16 residues. The germline V and J ends were trimmed by 3 bases and 3 bases, with 17 bases remaining between them. Per the germline V gene, CDR1 is SGHRS and CDR2 is YFSETQ. The CDR3 DNA reads as TGCGCCAGCAGCTCCCCGGTGGGAGCCATGACAGATACGCAGTATTTT. It is translated as CASSSPVGAMTDTQYF. Full variable domain (rest looked up from reference TRBV5-1 and TRBJ2-3): KAGVTQTPRYLIKTRGQQVTLSCSPISGHRSVSWYQQTPGQGLQFLFEYFSETQRNKGNFPGRFSGRQFSNSRSEMNVSTLELGDSALYLCASSSPVGAMTDTQYFGPGTRLTVL.

V gene TRBV7-9 combines with J gene TRBJ1-1; tentatively, D is TRBD1 (5 bases). The V end was cut by 5 bases, the J end by 4 bases, with 11 bases between. CDR3 length equals 13 residues. Germline V CDR1 and CDR2: SEHNR, FQNEAQ (reference sequence). The CDR3 region is CASSPGGGTEAFF. The CDR3 DNA is TGTGCCAGCAGCCCCGGGGGTGGCACTGAAGCTTTCTTT.

The chain links TRBV4-2 to TRBJ1-1, with 7 bases aligning to TRBD1. The CDR3 contains 17 residues. Germline CDR1 reads LGHNA; CDR2 reads YNFKEQ. V trimming: 1 base; J trimming: 0 bases; junction bases outside the gene matches: 8. The CDR3 reads CASSQVFGQDLNTEAFF. The CDR3 bases are TGTGCCAGCAGCCAAGTTTTCGGACAGGACTTGAACACTGAAGCTTTCTTT.

This CDR3 reads CASSSRNTEAFF. The CDR3 nucleotides read TGTGCCAGCAGTTCCAGGAACACTGAAGCTTTCTTT. The chain employs TRBV6-2 or TRBV6-3 and TRBJ1-1; D gene uncertain. V lost 4 bases to trimming and J lost 1 base, with 4 bases between them. The CDR3 length is 12 residues. CDR1 MNHEY and CDR2 SVGEGT come from the germline V gene.

This CDR3 is CASSQGQLNQPQHF. The CDR3 DNA sequence: TGTGCCAGCAGTCAGGGACAGCTAAATCAGCCCCAGCATTTT. V usage is TRBV2 and J usage is TRBJ1-5; 7 nucleotides align to TRBD1. The CDR3 is made up of 14 amino acids. The germline V gene has CDR1 SNHLY and CDR2 FYNNEI. The junction had 5 bases not matched to a gene; V was cut back by 5 bases and J by 4 bases.

This clone was observed a handful of times. The genes are TRBV4-2 and TRBJ1-5, with D unclear. V was trimmed by 0 bases and J by 6 bases, leaving 15 bases between them. Germline CDR1 and CDR2: LGHNA and YNFKEQ. This CDR3 is 16 amino acids long. This CDR3 is CASSQDDGGLAQPQHF. The CDR3 nucleotides are TGTGCCAGCAGCCAAGATGATGGAGGGTTGGCTCAGCCCCAGCATTTT.

The V and J genes are TRBV5-5 and TRBJ1-1; D uncertain. Trimming removed 0 bases from V and 1 base from J, with 4 bases in between. This CDR3 is 13 amino acids long. Germline V gene data show CDR1 as SGHKS and CDR2 as YYEKEE (reference sequence). The CDR3 coding sequence is TGTGCCAGCAGCTTGGACAGGAACACTGAAGCTTTCTTT. This sequence encodes CASSLDRNTEAFF.

This chain joins TRBV13 and TRBJ1-1; 10 bases map to TRBD1. J lost 5 bases, V lost 5 bases, and 8 bases had no gene match. The germline CDR1 and CDR2 sequences are PRHDT and FYEKMQ (reference sequence). This CDR3 is built from 15 residues. This CDR3 reads CASSNSRTGGTEAFF. The CDR3 nucleotides are TGTGCCAGCAGCAACTCCCGGACAGGGGGAACTGAAGCTTTCTTT. Variable domain in full (rest from reference TRBV13 and TRBJ1-1): AAGVIQSPRHLIKEKRETATLKCYPIPRHDTVYWYQQGPGQDPQFLISFYEKMQSDKGSIPDRFSAQQFSDYHSELNMSSLELGDSALYFCASSNSRTGGTEAFFGQGTRLTVV.

The J gene is TRBJ1-3, the V gene TRBV6-6, with D unclear. The CDR3 has 15 amino acids. With 7 bases removed from V and 4 bases from J, the gap between germline ends came to 17 bases. The V gene's germline CDR1 is MNHNY and CDR2 SVGAGI (reference sequence). The CDR3 DNA sequence: TGTGCCAGCATAGGAGGGTCGAGGGCCGGAAACACCATATATTTT. It specifies CASIGGSRAGNTIYF.

The chain has TRBV7-6 and TRBJ2-7, with unresolved D. The CDR3 is 15 amino acids. The ends were cut back, 1 base at V and 2 bases at J, with 12 bases in the middle. The germline gives CDR1 SGHVS, CDR2 FNYEAQ. The CDR3, as DNA: TGTGCCAGCAGCTTAGACGACGACGGAGCCTACGAGCAGTACTTC. Translating gives CASSLDDDGAYEQYF.

The chain joins TRBV7-8 to TRBJ1-5, with D maybe TRBD1 (5 bases). The germline V gene encodes CDR1 SGHVS and CDR2 FQNEAQ. The CDR3 is 15 amino acids. Trimming shortened V by 5 bases and J by 0 bases, and 11 bases separated the two germline ends. The chain's CDR3 is CASSVLRGSNQPQHF. In nucleotides, the CDR3 is TGTGCCAGCAGCGTACTTAGGGGTAGCAATCAGCCCCAGCATTTT. Based on the CDR3 plus reference TRBV7-8 and TRBJ1-5, the full variable domain is GAGVSQSPRYKVAKRGQDVALRCDPISGHVSLFWYQQALGQGPEFLTYFQNEAQLDKSGLPSDRFFAERPEGSVSTLKIQRTQQEDSAVYLCASSVLRGSNQPQHFGDGTRLSIL.

The rearrangement links TRBV27 to TRBJ2-7, with a weak D call TRBD1 (8 bases). This CDR3 comprises 15 residues. Between the trimmed V and J ends, which lost 7 bases and 1 base, there was a span of 17 bases. Germline CDR1 reads MNHEY; CDR2 reads SMNVEV (reference sequence). The CDR3 bases are TGTGCCAGCATCCAATTACAGGGGGGGTCCTACGAGCAGTACTTC. The encoded protein is CASIQLQGGSYEQYF.

This clone was found a few times. The rearrangement links TRBV7-2 to TRBJ2-1, with TRBD2 matching over 9 bases. The CDR3 runs 15 residues. Germline CDR1 and CDR2: SGHTA and FQGNSA. Trimming at V came to 3 bases and at J to 8 bases, leaving 8 bases not matched to a gene. The CDR3 sequence is CASSFVGGGADEQFF. The CDR3 nucleotides are TGTGCCAGCAGCTTTGTTGGCGGGGGGGCCGATGAGCAGTTCTTC.

This chain joins TRBV7-2 and TRBJ2-3; TRBD2 is a possible D gene (5 bases). The CDR3 length is 15 residues. Germline assignment: CDR1 SGHTA and CDR2 FQGNSA. Trimming took off 3 bases at V and 0 bases at J, with 10 bases between the two ends. CDR3 sequence: CASSFPPGSTDTQYF. CDR3 nucleotide sequence: TGTGCCAGCAGCTTTCCACCGGGGAGCACAGATACGCAGTATTTT.

Of note for this clone: The junction differs from germline at one of its ends, possibly a read error. The rearrangement joins TRBV6-1 to TRBJ2-3, with unresolved D. The CDR3 has 14 amino acids. Looked up from germline, CDR1 is MNHNS and CDR2 is SASEGT. The CDR3 sequence is CASCDASSPDTQYF. The CDR3 DNA sequence: TGTGCCAGCTGTGACGCGAGTTCGCCAGATACGCAGTATTTT.

This chain connects TRBV19 to TRBJ2-2; 7 bases are shared with TRBD1. The CDR3 is 15 amino acids. The V segment lost 3 bases and the J segment 0 bases; nucleotides outside the gene matches: 1. CDR1 and CDR2 from the germline V gene are LNHDA and SQIVND (reference sequence). The CDR3 bases are TGTGCCAGTAGTATGGACAGGCCGAACACCGGGGAGCTGTTTTTT. It is translated as CASSMDRPNTGELFF.

This clone turned up a few times. The chain links TRBV14 to TRBJ2-1; D is perhaps TRBD2 (5 bases). Germline CDR1 reads SGHDN; CDR2 reads FVKESK. V was trimmed by 4 bases and J by 9 bases, leaving 16 bases between them. CDR3 size: 14 residues. DNA for the CDR3: TGTGCCAGCAGCCGCGAACTAGGTCGAGCTGAGCAGTTCTTC. Translated, it gives CASSRELGRAEQFF.

This chain links TRBV7-2 with TRBJ2-7; 7 positions agree with TRBD2. The V and J ends lost 5 bases and 5 bases, in that order; junction bases with no gene match: 6. CDR3 size: 13 residues. Germline V gene lookup returns CDR1 SGHTA and CDR2 FQGNSA. CDR3 loop: CASSPGGGNEQYF. In nucleotides, the CDR3 is TGTGCCAGCAGCCCTGGGGGGGGTAACGAGCAGTACTTC.

The chain has TRBV7-2 and TRBJ2-3; TRBD2 is a possible D gene (5 bases). The V end lost 6 bases, the J end lost 1 base, and 14 bases lay between the germline ends. CDR1 and CDR2 from the germline V gene are SGHTA and FQGNSA. The CDR3 covers 15 residues. CDR3 in amino acids: CASSSGLRGTDTQYF. CDR3 in DNA: TGTGCCAGCAGTTCGGGGTTACGTGGCACAGATACGCAGTATTTT.

On this clone: Other DNA sequences within the sample encode an identical CDR3. This chain links TRBV5-4 with TRBJ2-5, with 14 bases lining up with TRBD2. The CDR3 consists of 15 residues. V dropped 2 bases and J dropped 4; count of bases not matched to a gene: 1. Germline V gene lookup returns CDR1 SGHNT and CDR2 YYREEE (reference sequence). CDR3 sequence reads: CASSFGLAGGETQYF. CDR3 DNA: TGTGCCAGCAGCTTTGGACTAGCGGGAGGAGAGACCCAGTACTTC. The full variable domain, in which reference TRBV5-4 and TRBJ2-5 provide the parts outside the CDR3, is ETGVTQSPTHLIKTRGQQVTLRCSSQSGHNTVSWYQQALGQGPQFIFQYYREEENGRGNFPPRFSGLQFPNYSSELNVNALELDDSALYLCASSFGLAGGETQYFGPGTRLLVL.

The V gene is TRBV12-3 or TRBV12-4, the J gene TRBJ2-3, with TRBD2 matching over 7 bases. The CDR3 extends over 13 amino acids. V lost 3 bases and J lost 4; bases outside the gene matches: 1. CDR3 region: CASSLGGADTQYF. The CDR3 nucleotides are TGTGCCAGCAGTTTGGGGGGGGCAGATACGCAGTATTTT.

This rearrangement joins TRBV5-6 to TRBJ1-1, with D possibly being TRBD1 (5 bases). V was pared by 4 bases and J by 0 bases, with 13 bases between. Germline loops: CDR1 SGHDT, CDR2 YYEEEE. This CDR3 has 15 amino acids. The chain's CDR3 is CASSRRGTVNTEAFF. CDR3 coding DNA: TGTGCCAGCAGCAGACGTGGGACTGTGAACACTGAAGCTTTCTTT.

V is TRBV5-4 and J is TRBJ2-7; 7 positions match TRBD2. The CDR3 sequence is 16 residues long. From germline, CDR1 is SGHNT and CDR2 YYREEE (reference sequence). The trim removed 2 bases at V and 4 bases at J, leaving 12 bases unmatched. CDR3 amino acids: CASSFVKLSGEYEQYF. CDR3 in DNA: TGTGCCAGCAGCTTCGTGAAATTGAGCGGGGAGTACGAGCAGTACTTC.

The chain links TRBV14 to TRBJ2-2, with 8 bases fitting TRBD1. The V gene's germline CDR1 is SGHDN and CDR2 FVKESK. This CDR3 contains 15 residues. Trimming took 4 bases from V and 4 from J; bases not matched to a gene: 5. This CDR3 reads CASSPRTGFTGELFF. The CDR3 nucleotides read TGTGCCAGCAGCCCCCGGACAGGGTTCACCGGGGAGCTGTTTTTT.

This clone occurred a few times. The rearrangement joins TRBV5-1 to TRBJ1-6; 7 bases match TRBD1. CDR1 and CDR2 (germline): SGHRS, YFSETQ. The CDR3 consists of 14 residues. The V segment lost 4 bases and the J segment 7 bases; nucleotides outside the gene matches: 5. CDR3 residues: CASSEGQANSPLHF. DNA for the CDR3: TGCGCCAGCAGCGAAGGACAGGCAAATTCACCCCTCCACTTT.

The gene calls are TRBV10-3 and TRBJ1-1; D is perhaps TRBD1 (5 bases). The CDR3 runs to 17 residues. Germline V gene lookup returns CDR1 ENHRY and CDR2 SYGVKD. V was shortened by 0 bases and J by 2 bases, with 16 bases between the two germline ends. The CDR3 DNA sequence: TGTGCCATCAGTGAGTCAGCAGGGAAGGGAGGAAACACTGAAGCTTTCTTT. Residues: CAISESAGKGGNTEAFF.

The rearrangement uses TRBV5-1 and TRBJ1-1, with D unresolved. Germline-derived CDR1 and CDR2 are SGHRS and YFSETQ. There are 13 residues in the CDR3. The V and J ends lost 0 bases and 3 bases respectively, with 6 bases between them. In nucleotides, the CDR3 is TGCGCCAGCAGCTTGGTCCAGGACACTGAAGCTTTCTTT. Translating gives CASSLVQDTEAFF. The full variable domain, completed using reference TRBV5-1 and TRBJ1-1, is KAGVTQTPRYLIKTRGQQVTLSCSPISGHRSVSWYQQTPGQGLQFLFEYFSETQRNKGNFPGRFSGRQFSNSRSEMNVSTLELGDSALYLCASSLVQDTEAFFGQGTRLTVV.

This clone appeared a single time. The chain links TRBV5-6 to TRBJ1-2; D possibly corresponds to TRBD1 (5 bases). The length of the CDR3 is 13 residues. Germline V gene data show CDR1 as SGHDT and CDR2 as YYEEEE. The germline V and J ends were trimmed by 4 bases and 4 bases, with 11 bases remaining between them. Here the CDR3 reads CASSPGFSYGYTF. CDR3 nucleotide sequence: TGTGCCAGCAGCCCAGGGTTTTCCTATGGCTACACCTTC. The entire variable domain, with the rest obtained from reference TRBV5-6 and TRBJ1-2, is as follows: DAGVTQSPTHLIKTRGQQVTLRCSPKSGHDTVSWYQQALGQGPQFIFQYYEEEERQRGNFPDRFSGHQFPNYSSELNVNALLLGDSALYLCASSPGFSYGYTFGSGTRLTVV.

This clone turned up a few times. The chain employs TRBV7-2 and TRBJ1-1; perhaps TRBD1 as D (6 bases). The CDR3 extends over 14 amino acids. CDR1 is SGHTA and CDR2 is FQGNSA in the germline V gene. Trimming pared 3 bases from V and 0 bases from J, leaving 8 bases between. In DNA, the CDR3 is TGTGCCAGCAGCTTGGGACAATTGAACACTGAAGCTTTCTTT. Translating gives CASSLGQLNTEAFF. Variable domain in full (rest from reference TRBV7-2 and TRBJ1-1): GAGVSQSPSNKVTEKGKDVELRCDPISGHTALYWYRQSLGQGLEFLIYFQGNSAPDKSGLPSDRFSAERTGGSVSTLTIQRTQQEDSAVYLCASSLGQLNTEAFFGQGTRLTVV.

This clone was observed a single time. The rearrangement links TRBV7-9 to TRBJ2-2; 10 nucleotides line up with TRBD1. CDR1 is SEHNR and CDR2 is FQNEAQ in the germline V gene (reference sequence). The CDR3 is 15 amino acids. J gave up 4 bases and V 5 bases, and 4 bases lay outside the gene matches. CDR3 coding DNA: TGTGCCAGCAGCAGACAGGGGGCAGGCACCGGGGAGCTGTTTTTT. This translates into CASSRQGAGTGELFF.